Each of the 3 T cell receptor beta chains below was sequenced from the same sample in a study of blood T cell repertoires in COVID-19. Profiled with immunoSEQ multiplex PCR; TCRdb holds only in-frame clones, not every one. The sample yields about 180,000 clones, approximately 79% seen once. Material: peripheral blood. The receptors here all came from a woman aged 55 to 70 with COVID-19, enrolled during active disease.

The genes are TRBV3-1 (or the pseudogene TRBV3-2) and TRBJ2-2, with 7 nucleotides matching TRBD1. Germline values: CDR1 LGHDT, CDR2 YNNKEL (reference sequence). The CDR3 contains 16 residues. With V trimmed by 3 bases and J by 4 bases, 8 bases remained unmatched. CDR3 bases: TGTGCCAGCAGCCAGAGGGGGCGCGAGGGCACCGGGGAGCTGTTTTTT. Encoded protein: CASSQRGREGTGELFF.

The CDR3: CASSLTGGQPQHF. CDR3 coding DNA: TGTGCCAGCAGTTTGACAGGAGGTCAGCCCCAGCATTTT. V gene TRBV12-3 or TRBV12-4 combines with J gene TRBJ1-5, with D possibly matching TRBD1 (6 bases). The CDR3 extends over 13 amino acids. V shed 3 bases and J shed 6 bases, with 9 bases lying between them.

The V call is TRBV9, the J call TRBJ1-6, with D perhaps matching TRBD1 (6 bases). V shed 0 bases and J shed 8 bases, with 21 bases lying between them. This CDR3 spans 18 amino acids. Per the germline V gene, CDR1 is SGDLS and CDR2 is YYNGEE. For the CDR3, the DNA is TGTGCCAGCAGCGTAGGTTCACGTGAGGGGGTTCTTGATTCACCCCTCCACTTT. This sequence encodes CASSVGSREGVLDSPLHF.